This TCR beta chain was identified in a study of shared clonotypes between healthy human individuals. Study results and limitations: Compared with clonotypes that all four donors shared, non-shared clonotypes had lower generation probabilities.

Deep-level assay runs were performed. The protocol was immunoSEQ multiplex PCR, while the TCRdb copy is restricted to in-frame clones and leaves out a portion. This sample has over a million clones, with roughly 95% found just once. Germline CDR1 SGHTA, CDR2 FQGNSA. The CDR3 covers 13 residues. The V gene end was trimmed by 10 bases and the J gene end by 0 bases; junction bases not matched to a gene: 5. A note on this clone: Its specificity is unknown.

The receptor comes from a young man in good health. The chain has TRBV7-2 and TRBJ2-5, with 7 positions matching TRBD1. Sequencing was done on a sample of naive CD4+ T cells sorted from blood. Subset noted: CD45RA+ positively selected. CDR3 amino acids: CATGRGYQETQYF. In DNA form, the CDR3 reads TGTGCCACCGGCAGGGGGTACCAAGAGACCCAGTACTTC.